The rows below give T cell receptor beta chains drawn from one sample of a study of blood T cell repertoires in COVID-19. Profiled with immunoSEQ multiplex PCR; TCRdb holds only in-frame clones, not every one. The repertoire holds roughly 100,000 clones, around 90% seen once, with 17% in the top ten. Sequenced: peripheral blood. The receptors were sampled from a man in his forties or fifties with acute or convalescent COVID-19. CDR3s leave out the opening cysteine and the closing phenylalanine or tryptophan. D genes are given only for firm matches.

D gene	V gene	J gene	CDR3 protein
TRBD2	TRBV5-1	TRBJ2-2	ASSLSGGGLTGELF
TRBD1	TRBV18	TRBJ1-1	ASSLRTGSPTEAF
-	TRBV6-1	TRBJ1-2	ASSEGAEPHYGYT
-	TRBV7-2	TRBJ1-5	ASSLEGQRNQPQH
-	TRBV5-8	TRBJ1-1	ASSGDGQLAPIEAF
-	TRBV19	TRBJ2-5	ASSIDRRRETQY
-	TRBV7-6	TRBJ2-7	ASSLALGGGPYEQY
-	TRBV4-1	TRBJ1-1	ASSQQAGGGTEAF
TRBD2	TRBV7-6	TRBJ2-5	ASGSSGDFGTQY
TRBD1	TRBV4-3	TRBJ2-6	ASSRGREWGANVLT
-	TRBV24-1	TRBJ1-5	ATSTGINQPQH
TRBD1	TRBV7-7	TRBJ1-4	ASSPGGVGEKLF
TRBD1	TRBV7-9	TRBJ1-1	ASDRVGNTEAF
TRBD1	TRBV7-2	TRBJ2-7	ASTLGAGQGVFEQY
-	TRBV5-1	TRBJ1-2	ASQRGRDTNYGYT
TRBD1	TRBV18	TRBJ1-2	ASSPDQGAPGYT
-	TRBV5-8	TRBJ1-1	ASSLGYRELNTEAF
TRBD1	TRBV4-1	TRBJ2-2	ASSQVGTGTGELF
TRBD1	TRBV5-1	TRBJ2-7	ASSSRTGDPYEQY
TRBD1	TRBV19	TRBJ2-1	ASTGDSQPYNEQF
-	TRBV5-1	TRBJ1-1	ASSLGQMNTEAF
-	TRBV28	TRBJ2-5	ASRGGPRETQY
TRBD1	TRBV7-6	TRBJ2-3	ASSLGQGTTDTQY
-	TRBV4-3	TRBJ1-1	ASSQGLISEAF
TRBD2	TRBV11-2	TRBJ2-1	ASSLTGGLGLRSYNEQF
-	TRBV11-2	TRBJ2-5	ASSLARSVETQY
-	TRBV6-5	TRBJ1-2	ASSSRPPSYGYT
-	TRBV5-1	TRBJ1-1	ASSLGVGANTEAF
-	TRBV12-2	TRBJ2-7	ASRLGKRCLQGQFYEQY
-	TRBV11-2	TRBJ1-4	ASRFTSGVDEKLF
TRBD2	TRBV28	TRBJ2-7	ASSKTSGAFYEQY
TRBD2	TRBV27	TRBJ2-7	ASSFTTSARSSYEQY
TRBD2	TRBV30	TRBJ2-5	AWSVGLAVLQETQY
-	TRBV5-1	TRBJ1-6	ASSLSGDNSPLH
TRBD1	TRBV2	TRBJ2-1	ASRRTTGSYNEQF
-	TRBV3-1/TRBV3-2	TRBJ2-5	ASSQEITQAQETQY
-	TRBV5-1	TRBJ1-4	ASSLARGEKLF
-	TRBV18	TRBJ2-3	ASSPSPGLADTQY
TRBD1	TRBV25-1	TRBJ2-7	ASKRQGASEQY
TRBD1	TRBV19	TRBJ1-5	ASRPTGGHQPQH
-	TRBV5-1	TRBJ1-1	ASSLAGANTEAF
TRBD1	TRBV3-1/TRBV3-2	TRBJ1-1	ASSLEPGGARNTEAF
TRBD1	TRBV18	TRBJ2-2	ASSPRGTGVSSTGELF
-	TRBV20-1	TRBJ2-1	SARDPRLVF
TRBD1	TRBV9	TRBJ1-5	ASSVDGGGANQPQH
-	TRBV6-5	TRBJ1-5	ASSNSGGTRQPQH
TRBD1	TRBV2	TRBJ1-5	ASSPPGQGVLVWNQPQH
-	TRBV12-3/TRBV12-4	TRBJ1-2	ASSQGLEGGYT
-	TRBV7-2	TRBJ1-5	ASSPQESSNQPQH
-	TRBV29-1	TRBJ2-2	SVQGNTGELF
-	TRBV2	TRBJ1-2	ASLEGGRRGYT
-	TRBV7-2	TRBJ1-4	ASSLVRQANEKLF
-	TRBV5-8	TRBJ1-3	ASSYSHSGNTIY
-	TRBV2	TRBJ1-1	ASSPDRDTEAF
TRBD1	TRBV7-9	TRBJ2-7	ASSSGTGWEQY
-	TRBV6-2/TRBV6-3	TRBJ2-1	ASSYIKNNEQF